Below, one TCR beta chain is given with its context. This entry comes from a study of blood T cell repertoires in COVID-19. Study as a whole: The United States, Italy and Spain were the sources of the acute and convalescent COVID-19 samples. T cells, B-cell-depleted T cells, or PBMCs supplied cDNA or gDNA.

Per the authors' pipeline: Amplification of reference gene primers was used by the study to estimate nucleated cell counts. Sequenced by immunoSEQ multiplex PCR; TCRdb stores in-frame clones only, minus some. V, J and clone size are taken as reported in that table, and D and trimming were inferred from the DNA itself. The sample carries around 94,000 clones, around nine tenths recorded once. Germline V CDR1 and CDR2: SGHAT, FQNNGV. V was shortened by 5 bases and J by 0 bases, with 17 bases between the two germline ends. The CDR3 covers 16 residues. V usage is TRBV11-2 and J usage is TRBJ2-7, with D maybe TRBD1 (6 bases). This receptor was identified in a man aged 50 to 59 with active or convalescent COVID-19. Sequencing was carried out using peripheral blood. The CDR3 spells CASSPQGSKSSYEQYF. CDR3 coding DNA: TGTGCCAGCAGCCCTCAGGGGTCGAAGAGCTCCTACGAGCAGTACTTC.